The 2 T cell receptor beta chains below were found in one sample sequenced in a study of naive and memory T cell subsets. An equimolar mix of two oligonucleotides served as the beta constant-region primer for TRBC1 and TRBC2. The ligated cDNA underwent four PCR rounds using SP2 and nested alpha and beta constant-region primers. TCRdb re-called the UMI-ligation and nested PCR reads through MiXCR, storing one row per CDR3 protein. The table records some 83,000 distinct CDR3 sequences, about 9.9% of them present only once. The sample was naive CD8+ T cells from blood. All receptors come from a human donor in good health.

This chain links TRBV6-2 or TRBV6-3 with TRBJ1-6; no firm D call. The CDR3 spans 15 residues. Germline CDR1 is MNHEY and CDR2 is SVGEGT. Trimming took 6 bases from V and 5 from J, leaving 14 bases between them. The DNA for the CDR3 is TGTGCCAGCAGATTCCGTGAGAGAGATAATTCACCCCTCCACTTT. Amino acids: CASRFRERDNSPLHF.

This clonotype was picked up a small number of times. CDR3: CSVDPSGRSSTQYF. The CDR3 region has the DNA TGCAGCGTTGATCCTAGCGGGAGGTCGAGTACGCAGTATTTT. This chain connects TRBV29-1 to TRBJ2-3, with 11 bases matching TRBD2. The germline CDR1 and CDR2 sequences are SQVTM and ANQGSEA. V dropped 3 bases and J dropped 8; count of bases not matched to a gene: 7. This CDR3 contains 14 residues.